This is a list of T cell receptor beta chains from one sample in a study of blood T cell repertoires in COVID-19. Sequenced by immunoSEQ multiplex PCR; TCRdb stores in-frame clones only, minus some. The repertoire has some 260,000 clones, more than 70% of them found once; the top ten carry 2% to 2.5%. Sequenced sample: peripheral blood. The receptors stem from a woman in her thirties or forties who had recovered from COVID-19. CDR3s include the opening cysteine and the closing phenylalanine or tryptophan. The order of the fields is CDR3 DNA, CDR3 protein, D gene, clone size, J gene, V gene. A D gene is named only where the DNA matches it firmly. Only some rows state a clone size, as once, few, many or a class for expanded clones.

cdr3_nt: TGTGCCAGCAGCCCCGACAGGGGCTGGGAGACCCAGTACTTC; cdr3_aa: CASSPDRGWETQYF; d_call: TRBD1; clone_size: .; j_call: TRBJ2-5; v_call: TRBV11-3
cdr3_nt: TGTGCCAGCTCAACCGGGGGTGCGAACACTGAAGCTTTCTTT; cdr3_aa: CASSTGGANTEAFF; d_call: .; clone_size: .; j_call: TRBJ1-1; v_call: TRBV18
cdr3_nt: TGTGCCAGTAGTAGTAGTAGCTCCTACAATGAGCAGTTCTTC; cdr3_aa: CASSSSSSYNEQFF; d_call: .; clone_size: .; j_call: TRBJ2-1; v_call: TRBV19
cdr3_nt: TGTGCCAGCGCGCCCCACAGGGGTCCTGGCACCGGGGAGCTGTTTTTT; cdr3_aa: CASAPHRGPGTGELFF; d_call: TRBD1; clone_size: .; j_call: TRBJ2-2; v_call: TRBV6-6
cdr3_nt: TGTGCCAGCAGCTTGTTCGGGGGGCGGGAGAATGAGCAGTTCTTC; cdr3_aa: CASSLFGGRENEQFF; d_call: .; clone_size: .; j_call: TRBJ2-1; v_call: TRBV7-2
cdr3_nt: TGTGCCAGCAGTCCCCATCCACAGCAGTCCTGGGGCTACACCTTC; cdr3_aa: CASSPHPQQSWGYTF; d_call: .; clone_size: .; j_call: TRBJ1-2; v_call: TRBV28
cdr3_nt: TGCGCCAGCAGCCAAGATGCGGCTAGCGGGAACTTACCCTACGAGCAGTACTTC; cdr3_aa: CASSQDAASGNLPYEQYF; d_call: TRBD2; clone_size: .; j_call: TRBJ2-7; v_call: TRBV4-1
cdr3_nt: TGCGCCAGCAGCCCGGGAGGACAGGGAGTCAATCAGCCCCAGCATTTT; cdr3_aa: CASSPGGQGVNQPQHF; d_call: TRBD1; clone_size: .; j_call: TRBJ1-5; v_call: TRBV5-1
cdr3_nt: TGTGCCAGCAGTTACGGCGCAGGGCGAACTGAAGCTTTCTTT; cdr3_aa: CASSYGAGRTEAFF; d_call: .; clone_size: few; j_call: TRBJ1-1; v_call: TRBV6-5
cdr3_nt: TGTGCCAGTAGTTTAACGGGATCTTTAGGGGATACGCAGTATTTT; cdr3_aa: CASSLTGSLGDTQYF; d_call: .; clone_size: .; j_call: TRBJ2-3; v_call: TRBV19
cdr3_nt: TGTGCCAGTAGTATAGGTCAGGGCAGCAATCAGCCCCAGCATTTT; cdr3_aa: CASSIGQGSNQPQHF; d_call: .; clone_size: .; j_call: TRBJ1-5; v_call: TRBV19
cdr3_nt: TGCAGCGTTGACCCGGGACAGGGGACCCCTGAAGCTTTCTTT; cdr3_aa: CSVDPGQGTPEAFF; d_call: TRBD1; clone_size: .; j_call: TRBJ1-1; v_call: TRBV29-1
cdr3_nt: TGTGCCAGCAGTGGGGACAGGGGGCGTCAGCCCCAGCATTTT; cdr3_aa: CASSGDRGRQPQHF; d_call: TRBD1; clone_size: .; j_call: TRBJ1-5; v_call: TRBV5-5
cdr3_nt: TGTGCCAGCAGTTTAAGAGGGTCCCACGGGAACGAGCAGTACTTC; cdr3_aa: CASSLRGSHGNEQYF; d_call: .; clone_size: once; j_call: TRBJ2-7; v_call: TRBV27
cdr3_nt: TGTGCCAGTAGTATGGGCGGGGGGAACACTGAAGCTTTCTTT; cdr3_aa: CASSMGGGNTEAFF; d_call: .; clone_size: .; j_call: TRBJ1-1; v_call: TRBV19
cdr3_nt: TGCGCCAGCAGCCCCAGGGATGGGAATGGCTACACCTTC; cdr3_aa: CASSPRDGNGYTF; d_call: .; clone_size: .; j_call: TRBJ1-2; v_call: TRBV5-1
cdr3_nt: TGCAGCGTTAATGGGCAAACCTCCTACGAGCAGTACTTC; cdr3_aa: CSVNGQTSYEQYF; d_call: .; clone_size: .; j_call: TRBJ2-7; v_call: TRBV29-1
cdr3_nt: TGTGCCAGCAGCCAGGCCGGGACAGGAGCTAATCAGCCCCAGCATTTT; cdr3_aa: CASSQAGTGANQPQHF; d_call: TRBD1; clone_size: few; j_call: TRBJ1-5; v_call: TRBV4-2
cdr3_nt: TGTGCCAGCAGCCTCGGCGGGTGGGTTTCGGATTCACCCCTCCACTTT; cdr3_aa: CASSLGGWVSDSPLHF; d_call: .; clone_size: .; j_call: TRBJ1-6; v_call: TRBV11-3
cdr3_nt: TGTGCCATCAGTGAGTCCCCTAGCGGGAGTTACGAGCAGTACTTC; cdr3_aa: CAISESPSGSYEQYF; d_call: TRBD2; clone_size: .; j_call: TRBJ2-7; v_call: TRBV10-3
cdr3_nt: TGTGCCAGCAGCACGGACAGTAGCAATCAGCCCCAGCATTTT; cdr3_aa: CASSTDSSNQPQHF; d_call: .; clone_size: .; j_call: TRBJ1-5; v_call: TRBV6-5
cdr3_nt: TGTGCCAGCAGTGAACACGGGGGAGGAAACACCATATATTTT; cdr3_aa: CASSEHGGGNTIYF; d_call: .; clone_size: .; j_call: TRBJ1-3; v_call: TRBV6-1
cdr3_nt: TGTGCCTGGGTCCGCCGGCGGGCAGATACGCAGTATTTT; cdr3_aa: CAWVRRRADTQYF; d_call: .; clone_size: few; j_call: TRBJ2-3; v_call: TRBV30
cdr3_nt: TGTGCCAGCAGCTTAGTTGCGAGCGGGGTCCTTGGGGGTGAGCAGTTCTTC; cdr3_aa: CASSLVASGVLGGEQFF; d_call: TRBD2; clone_size: .; j_call: TRBJ2-1; v_call: TRBV7-9
cdr3_nt: TGTGCCAGCAGTCCGACCAGACAGGGCCAAAGTAATTCACCCCTCCACTTT; cdr3_aa: CASSPTRQGQSNSPLHF; d_call: TRBD1; clone_size: .; j_call: TRBJ1-6; v_call: TRBV6-6
cdr3_nt: TGTGCCAGAAGCTTGGGACTAGGGACAGTCAGCAATCAGCCCCAGCATTTT; cdr3_aa: CARSLGLGTVSNQPQHF; d_call: TRBD1; clone_size: .; j_call: TRBJ1-5; v_call: TRBV5-3
cdr3_nt: TGTGCCAGCAGCTTAGCGAGGTGGCAGTCAGAGGCCAAAAACATTCAGTACTTC; cdr3_aa: CASSLARWQSEAKNIQYF; d_call: .; clone_size: .; j_call: TRBJ2-4; v_call: TRBV7-8
cdr3_nt: TGTGCCAGGGAGACCGCGAACACTGAAGCTTTCTTT; cdr3_aa: CARETANTEAFF; d_call: .; clone_size: many; j_call: TRBJ1-1; v_call: TRBV2
cdr3_nt: TGTGCCAGCAGCACAAAGGAAAAACTGTTTTTT; cdr3_aa: CASSTKEKLFF; d_call: .; clone_size: .; j_call: TRBJ1-4; v_call: TRBV28
cdr3_nt: TGTGCCTGGAGTGTGACCGGGACAGGGGGTCGAGAAAAACTGTTTTTT; cdr3_aa: CAWSVTGTGGREKLFF; d_call: TRBD1; clone_size: .; j_call: TRBJ1-4; v_call: TRBV30
cdr3_nt: TGTGCCAGCAGACCGCGATCGAAGCCCCAGCATTTT; cdr3_aa: CASRPRSKPQHF; d_call: .; clone_size: .; j_call: TRBJ1-5; v_call: TRBV28
cdr3_nt: TGTGCCAGCAGCTCGCAGCGGGGGACCTACGAGCAGTACTTC; cdr3_aa: CASSSQRGTYEQYF; d_call: TRBD2; clone_size: .; j_call: TRBJ2-7; v_call: TRBV11-2
cdr3_nt: TGTGCCAGCAGCTTAATCGACCAGGGGGCGCGGGGTACGCAGTATTTT; cdr3_aa: CASSLIDQGARGTQYF; d_call: TRBD1; clone_size: .; j_call: TRBJ2-3; v_call: TRBV7-6
cdr3_nt: TGCGCCAGCAGCTTGTCCGAGCGGGCAGGCACAGATACGCAGTATTTT; cdr3_aa: CASSLSERAGTDTQYF; d_call: .; clone_size: .; j_call: TRBJ2-3; v_call: TRBV5-1
cdr3_nt: TGTGCCAGCAGCTGGACTAGTGGGTCGCAGTACTTC; cdr3_aa: CASSWTSGSQYF; d_call: TRBD2; clone_size: .; j_call: TRBJ2-7; v_call: TRBV5-6
cdr3_nt: TGTGCCAGTAGTATAAATCGGGGCTACGAGCAGTACTTC; cdr3_aa: CASSINRGYEQYF; d_call: .; clone_size: .; j_call: TRBJ2-7; v_call: TRBV19
cdr3_nt: TGTGCCAGCAGTGAGGGGGCGATCGGTGGCTACACCTTC; cdr3_aa: CASSEGAIGGYTF; d_call: TRBD1; clone_size: .; j_call: TRBJ1-2; v_call: TRBV6-6
cdr3_nt: TGCGCCAGCAGCTTGTCAGGGGGAACTGAAGCTTTCTTT; cdr3_aa: CASSLSGGTEAFF; d_call: TRBD1; clone_size: .; j_call: TRBJ1-1; v_call: TRBV5-1
cdr3_nt: TGTGCCAGCAGCTTACAGACCCCGGGACTAGCGGGAGGGGAGCAGTACTTC; cdr3_aa: CASSLQTPGLAGGEQYF; d_call: TRBD2; clone_size: .; j_call: TRBJ2-7; v_call: TRBV7-2
cdr3_nt: TGTGCCAGCAGCACAGACAGGGGGAATACAGCTAATGAAAAACTGTTTTTT; cdr3_aa: CASSTDRGNTANEKLFF; d_call: TRBD1; clone_size: .; j_call: TRBJ1-4; v_call: TRBV9
cdr3_nt: TGTGCCAGCAGTGTAGGAGCGGGAGCGCTCAATGAGCAGTTCTTC; cdr3_aa: CASSVGAGALNEQFF; d_call: TRBD2; clone_size: .; j_call: TRBJ2-1; v_call: TRBV2
cdr3_nt: TGCGCCAGCAGCATACCGACAGGGGGCAGAGAGACCCAGTACTTC; cdr3_aa: CASSIPTGGRETQYF; d_call: TRBD1; clone_size: once; j_call: TRBJ2-5; v_call: TRBV5-1
cdr3_nt: TGTGCCAGCAGCTTGAGGGACAGGGGATCAGAGACCCAGTACTTC; cdr3_aa: CASSLRDRGSETQYF; d_call: TRBD1; clone_size: .; j_call: TRBJ2-5; v_call: TRBV7-2
cdr3_nt: TGTGCCAGCAGTTACCGGCAGGCGGGCACCGGGGAGCTGTTTTTT; cdr3_aa: CASSYRQAGTGELFF; d_call: .; clone_size: .; j_call: TRBJ2-2; v_call: TRBV6-2/TRBV6-3
cdr3_nt: TGTGCCGCCCTCACCAGTCAGGGGGGAGAGCAGCCCCAGCATTTT; cdr3_aa: CAALTSQGGEQPQHF; d_call: TRBD1; clone_size: .; j_call: TRBJ1-5; v_call: TRBV11-3
cdr3_nt: TGTGCCAGCAGCTTATCGGGACAGACAACTAATGAAAAACTGTTTTTT; cdr3_aa: CASSLSGQTTNEKLFF; d_call: TRBD1; clone_size: once; j_call: TRBJ1-4; v_call: TRBV7-2
cdr3_nt: TGTGCCACCAGTCCCACAGGCGCCGGGAGGGGGTTTAATGAGCAGTTCTTC; cdr3_aa: CATSPTGAGRGFNEQFF; d_call: TRBD2; clone_size: few; j_call: TRBJ2-1; v_call: TRBV24-1
cdr3_nt: TGTGCCACCAGTGATTTTGGGGCGGCAGGGGTCGGGGCCAACGTCCTGACTTTC; cdr3_aa: CATSDFGAAGVGANVLTF; d_call: .; clone_size: .; j_call: TRBJ2-6; v_call: TRBV24-1
cdr3_nt: TGTGCCAGTAGTATCGGGACTAGAGGCACCGGGGAGCTGTTTTTT; cdr3_aa: CASSIGTRGTGELFF; d_call: TRBD2; clone_size: .; j_call: TRBJ2-2; v_call: TRBV19
cdr3_nt: TGCAGCGTTGACAGGCGGGATGCGGCTTTCTTT; cdr3_aa: CSVDRRDAAFF; d_call: .; clone_size: .; j_call: TRBJ1-1; v_call: TRBV29-1